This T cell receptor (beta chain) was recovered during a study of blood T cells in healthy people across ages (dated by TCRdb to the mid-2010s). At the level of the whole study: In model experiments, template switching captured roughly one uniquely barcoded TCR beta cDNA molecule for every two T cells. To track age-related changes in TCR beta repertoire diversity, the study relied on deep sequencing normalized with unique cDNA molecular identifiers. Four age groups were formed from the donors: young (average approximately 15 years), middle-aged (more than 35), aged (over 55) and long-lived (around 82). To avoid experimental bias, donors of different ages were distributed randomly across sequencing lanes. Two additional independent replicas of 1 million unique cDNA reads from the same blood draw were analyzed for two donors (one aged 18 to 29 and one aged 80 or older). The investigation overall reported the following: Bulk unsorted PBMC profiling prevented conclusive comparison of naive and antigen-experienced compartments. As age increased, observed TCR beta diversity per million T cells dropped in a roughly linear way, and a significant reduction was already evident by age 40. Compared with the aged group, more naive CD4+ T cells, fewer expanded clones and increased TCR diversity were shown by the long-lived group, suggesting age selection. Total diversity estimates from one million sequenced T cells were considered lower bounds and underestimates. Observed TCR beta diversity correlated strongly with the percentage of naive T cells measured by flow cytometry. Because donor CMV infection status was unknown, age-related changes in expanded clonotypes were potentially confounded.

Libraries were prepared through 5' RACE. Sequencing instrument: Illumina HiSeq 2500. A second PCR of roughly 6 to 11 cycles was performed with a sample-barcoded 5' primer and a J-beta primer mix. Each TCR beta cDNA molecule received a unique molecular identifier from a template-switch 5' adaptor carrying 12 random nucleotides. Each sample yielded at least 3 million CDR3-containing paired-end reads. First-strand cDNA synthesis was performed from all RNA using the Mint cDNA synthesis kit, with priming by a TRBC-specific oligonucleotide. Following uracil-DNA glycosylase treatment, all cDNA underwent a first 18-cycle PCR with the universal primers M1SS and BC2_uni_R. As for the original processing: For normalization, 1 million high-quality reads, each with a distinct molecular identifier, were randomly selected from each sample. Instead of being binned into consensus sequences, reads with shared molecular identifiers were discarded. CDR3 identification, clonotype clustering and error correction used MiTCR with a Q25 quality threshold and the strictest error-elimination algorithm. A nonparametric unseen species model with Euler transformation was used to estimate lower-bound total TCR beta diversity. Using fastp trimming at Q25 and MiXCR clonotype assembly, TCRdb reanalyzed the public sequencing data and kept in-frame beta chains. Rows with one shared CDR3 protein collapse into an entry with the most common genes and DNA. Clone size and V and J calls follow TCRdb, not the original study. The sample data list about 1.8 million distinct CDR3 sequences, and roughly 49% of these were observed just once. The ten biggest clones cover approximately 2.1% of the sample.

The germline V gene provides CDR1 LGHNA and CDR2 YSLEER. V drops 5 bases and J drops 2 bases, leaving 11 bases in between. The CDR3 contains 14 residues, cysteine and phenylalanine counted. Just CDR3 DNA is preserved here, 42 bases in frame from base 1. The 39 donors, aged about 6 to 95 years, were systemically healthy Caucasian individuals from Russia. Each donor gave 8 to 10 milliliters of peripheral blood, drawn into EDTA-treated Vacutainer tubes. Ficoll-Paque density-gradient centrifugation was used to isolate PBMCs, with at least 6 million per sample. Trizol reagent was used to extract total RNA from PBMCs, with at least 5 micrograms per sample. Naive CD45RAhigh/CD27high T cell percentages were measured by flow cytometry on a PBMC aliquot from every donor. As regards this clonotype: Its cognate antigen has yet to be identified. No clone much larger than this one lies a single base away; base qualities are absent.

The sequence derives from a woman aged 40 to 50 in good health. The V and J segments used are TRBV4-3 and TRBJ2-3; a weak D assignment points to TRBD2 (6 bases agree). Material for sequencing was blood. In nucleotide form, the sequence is TGCGCCAGCAGCAAGGGACTTTTCACAGATACGCAGTATTTT. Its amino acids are CASSKGLFTDTQYF.